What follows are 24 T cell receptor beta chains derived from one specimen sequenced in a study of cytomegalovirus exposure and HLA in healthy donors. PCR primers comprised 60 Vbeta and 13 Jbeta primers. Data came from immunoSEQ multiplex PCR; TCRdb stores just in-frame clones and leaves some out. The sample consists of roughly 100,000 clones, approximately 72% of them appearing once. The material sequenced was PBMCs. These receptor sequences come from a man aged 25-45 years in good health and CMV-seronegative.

The CDR3 nucleotides are TGTGCCAGCAGACCCAGACAGGGTACTGAAGCTTTCTTT. Protein product: CASRPRQGTEAFF. The rearrangement joins TRBV6-6 to TRBJ1-1; TRBD1 agrees at 7 bases. CDR3 length: 13 amino acids. Germline values: CDR1 MNHNY, CDR2 SVGAGI (reference sequence). The junction had 6 bases not matched to a gene; V was cut back by 6 bases and J by 5 bases.

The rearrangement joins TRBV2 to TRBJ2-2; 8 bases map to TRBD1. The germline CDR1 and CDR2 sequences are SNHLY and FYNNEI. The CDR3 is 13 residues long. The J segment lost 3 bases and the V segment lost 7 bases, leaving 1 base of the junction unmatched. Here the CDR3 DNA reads TGTGCCAGCAAGACAGGGGACACCGGGGAGCTGTTTTTT. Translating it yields CASKTGDTGELFF.

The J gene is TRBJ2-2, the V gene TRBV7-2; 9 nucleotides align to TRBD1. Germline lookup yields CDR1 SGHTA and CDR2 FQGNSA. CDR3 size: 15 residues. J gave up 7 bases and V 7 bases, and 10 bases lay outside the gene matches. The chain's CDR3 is CASTYQGQGIGELFF. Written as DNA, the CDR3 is TGTGCCAGCACCTACCAGGGACAGGGAATCGGGGAGCTGTTTTTT.

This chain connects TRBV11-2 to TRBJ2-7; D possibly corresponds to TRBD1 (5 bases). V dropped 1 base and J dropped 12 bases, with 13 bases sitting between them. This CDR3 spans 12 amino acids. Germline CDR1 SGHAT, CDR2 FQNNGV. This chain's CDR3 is CASSLGGRSSYF. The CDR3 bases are TGTGCCAGCAGCTTAGGGGGCCGTTCCTCGTACTTC.

In DNA, the CDR3 is TGCGCCAGCAGCCAAGATATTACCACGGTTGCTAACTATGGCTACACCTTC. It is translated as CASSQDITTVANYGYTF. The V and J genes are TRBV4-1 and TRBJ1-2, with D hard to call. Germline V CDR1 and CDR2: MGHRA, YSYEKL. CDR3 length: 17 residues. V was trimmed by 0 bases and J by 0 bases, leaving 14 bases between them.

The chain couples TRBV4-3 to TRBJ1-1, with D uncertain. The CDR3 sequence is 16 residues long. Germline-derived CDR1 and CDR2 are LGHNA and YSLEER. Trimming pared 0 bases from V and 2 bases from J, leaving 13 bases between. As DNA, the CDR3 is TGCGCCAGCAGCCAAGATCCACCCCTTGGCAACACTGAAGCTTTCTTT. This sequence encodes CASSQDPPLGNTEAFF.

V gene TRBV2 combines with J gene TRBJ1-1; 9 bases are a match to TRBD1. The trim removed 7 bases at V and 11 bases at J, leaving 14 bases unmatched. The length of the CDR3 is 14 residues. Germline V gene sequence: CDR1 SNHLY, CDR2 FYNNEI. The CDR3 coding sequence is TGTGCCAGCATAAGACAGGGGGGCTCTGTTTGGGCTTTCTTT. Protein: CASIRQGGSVWAFF.

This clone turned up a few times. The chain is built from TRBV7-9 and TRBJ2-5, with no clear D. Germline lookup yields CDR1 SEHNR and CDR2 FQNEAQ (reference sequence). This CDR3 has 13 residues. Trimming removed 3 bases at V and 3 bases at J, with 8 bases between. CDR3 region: CASSFAGEETQYF. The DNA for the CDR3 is TGTGCCAGCAGCTTTGCAGGCGAAGAGACCCAGTACTTC. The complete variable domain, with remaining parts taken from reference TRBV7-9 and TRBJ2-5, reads DTGVSQNPRHKITKRGQNVTFRCDPISEHNRLYWYRQTLGQGPEFLTYFQNEAQLEKSRLLSDRFSAERPKGSFSTLEIQRTEQGDSAMYLCASSFAGEETQYFGPGTRLLVL.

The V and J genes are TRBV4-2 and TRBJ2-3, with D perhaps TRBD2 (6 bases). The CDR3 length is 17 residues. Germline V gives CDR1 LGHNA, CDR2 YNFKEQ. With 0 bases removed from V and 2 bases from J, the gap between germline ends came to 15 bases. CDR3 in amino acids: CASSQEIVAENTDTQYF. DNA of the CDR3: TGTGCCAGCAGCCAAGAGATAGTAGCGGAAAACACAGATACGCAGTATTTT.

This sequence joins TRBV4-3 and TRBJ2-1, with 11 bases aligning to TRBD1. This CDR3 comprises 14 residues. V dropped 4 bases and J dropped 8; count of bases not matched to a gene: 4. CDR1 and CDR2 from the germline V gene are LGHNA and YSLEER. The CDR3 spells CASSRGQGEDEQFF. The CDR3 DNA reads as TGCGCCAGCAGCCGGGGACAGGGGGAAGATGAGCAGTTCTTC.

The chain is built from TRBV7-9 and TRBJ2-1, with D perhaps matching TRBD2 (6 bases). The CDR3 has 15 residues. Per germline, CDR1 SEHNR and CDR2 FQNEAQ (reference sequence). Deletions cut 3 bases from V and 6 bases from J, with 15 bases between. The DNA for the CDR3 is TGTGCCAGCAGCTTGGGATGGCGGGGAGGCAATGAGCAGTTCTTC. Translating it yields CASSLGWRGGNEQFF.

The CDR3 here is CARWDRSSYNEQFF. The CDR3 DNA reads as TGTGCCAGATGGGACAGATCCTCCTACAATGAGCAGTTCTTC. The V call is TRBV5-3, the J call TRBJ2-1; TRBD1 agrees at 7 bases. TRBV5-3 is marked as an open reading frame, function uncertain. This CDR3 is built from 14 residues. V trimming: 7 bases; J trimming: 0 bases; junction bases outside the gene matches: 4.

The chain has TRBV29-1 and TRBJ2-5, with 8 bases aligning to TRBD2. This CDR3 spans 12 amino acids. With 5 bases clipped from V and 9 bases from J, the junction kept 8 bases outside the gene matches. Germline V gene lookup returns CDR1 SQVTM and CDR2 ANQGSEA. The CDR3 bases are TGCAGCGTTACGGTAGCGGGGTCGGCCCAGTACTTC. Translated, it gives CSVTVAGSAQYF.

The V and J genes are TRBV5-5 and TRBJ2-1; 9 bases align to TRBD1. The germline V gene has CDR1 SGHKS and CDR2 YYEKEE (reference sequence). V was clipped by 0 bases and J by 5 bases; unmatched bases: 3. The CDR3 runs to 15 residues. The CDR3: CASSLGQGGHNEQFF. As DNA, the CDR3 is TGTGCCAGCAGCTTGGGACAGGGGGGCCACAATGAGCAGTTCTTC.

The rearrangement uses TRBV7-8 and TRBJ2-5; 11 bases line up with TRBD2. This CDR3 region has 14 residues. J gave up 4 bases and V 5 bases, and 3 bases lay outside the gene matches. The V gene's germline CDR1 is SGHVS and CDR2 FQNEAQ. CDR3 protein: CASSTGTSGETQYF. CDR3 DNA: TGTGCCAGCAGCACTGGGACTAGCGGAGAGACCCAGTACTTC.

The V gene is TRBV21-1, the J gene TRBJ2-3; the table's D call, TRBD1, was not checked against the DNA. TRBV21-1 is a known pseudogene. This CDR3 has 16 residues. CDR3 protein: CASSITSQVSTDTQYF. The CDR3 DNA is TGTGCCAGCAGCATTACATCACAGGTTTCCACAGATACGCAGTATTTT.

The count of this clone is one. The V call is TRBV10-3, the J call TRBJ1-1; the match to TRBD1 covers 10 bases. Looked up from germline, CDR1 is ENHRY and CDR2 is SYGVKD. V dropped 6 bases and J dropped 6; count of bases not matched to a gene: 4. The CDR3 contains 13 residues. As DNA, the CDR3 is TGTGCCATCAGACCCGGACAGGGGGCTGAAGCTTTCTTT. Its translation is CAIRPGQGAEAFF.

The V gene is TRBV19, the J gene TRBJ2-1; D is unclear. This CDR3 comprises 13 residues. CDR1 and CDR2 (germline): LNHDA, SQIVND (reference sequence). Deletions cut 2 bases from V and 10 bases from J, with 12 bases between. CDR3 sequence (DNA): TGTGCCAGTAGTATACCCCCCACGCGCGAGCAGTTCTTC. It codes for CASSIPPTREQFF.

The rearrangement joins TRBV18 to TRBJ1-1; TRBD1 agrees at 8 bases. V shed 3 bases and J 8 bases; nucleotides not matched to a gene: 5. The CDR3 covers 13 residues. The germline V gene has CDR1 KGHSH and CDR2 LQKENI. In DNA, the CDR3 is TGTGCCAGCTCACCGGCCGGGACAGGAGAAGCTTTCTTT. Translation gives CASSPAGTGEAFF.

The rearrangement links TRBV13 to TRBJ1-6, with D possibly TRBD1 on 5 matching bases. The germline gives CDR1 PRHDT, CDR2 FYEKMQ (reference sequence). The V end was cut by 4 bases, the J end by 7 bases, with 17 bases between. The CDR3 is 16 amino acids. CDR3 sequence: CASSSPLGGSNSPLHF. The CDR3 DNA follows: TGTGCCAGCAGCTCCCCTCTGGGGGGGTCGAATTCACCCCTCCACTTT. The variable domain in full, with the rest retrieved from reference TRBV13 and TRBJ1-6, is AAGVIQSPRHLIKEKRETATLKCYPIPRHDTVYWYQQGPGQDPQFLISFYEKMQSDKGSIPDRFSAQQFSDYHSELNMSSLELGDSALYFCASSSPLGGSNSPLHFGNGTRLTVT.

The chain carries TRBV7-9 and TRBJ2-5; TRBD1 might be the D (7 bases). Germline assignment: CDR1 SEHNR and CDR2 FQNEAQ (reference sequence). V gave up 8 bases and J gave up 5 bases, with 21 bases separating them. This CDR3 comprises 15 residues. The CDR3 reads CASPGDRPAGETQYF. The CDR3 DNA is TGTGCCAGCCCCGGGGACAGACCGGCGGGGGAGACCCAGTACTTC.

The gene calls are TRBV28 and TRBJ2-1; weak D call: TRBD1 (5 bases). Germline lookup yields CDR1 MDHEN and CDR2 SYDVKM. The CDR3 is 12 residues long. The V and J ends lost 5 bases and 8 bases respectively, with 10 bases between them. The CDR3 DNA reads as TGTGCCAGCAGTCCCCACAGGTATGAGCAGTTCTTC. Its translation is CASSPHRYEQFF. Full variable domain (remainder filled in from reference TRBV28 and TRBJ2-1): DVKVTQSSRYLVKRTGEKVFLECVQDMDHENMFWYRQDPGLGLRLIYFSYDVKMKEKGDIPEGYSVSREKKERFSLILESASTNQTSMYLCASSPHRYEQFFGPGTRLTVL.

The CDR3 DNA reads as TGTGCCAGCAGTGGGTTCAGGGGGAACTCTGGAAACACCATATATTTT. Its translation: CASSGFRGNSGNTIYF. J is TRBJ1-3 and V is TRBV2, with 7 nucleotides matching TRBD1. V lost 4 bases, J lost 0 bases, and 6 bases stayed unmatched. The CDR3 consists of 16 residues. Germline V gene sequence: CDR1 SNHLY, CDR2 FYNNEI.

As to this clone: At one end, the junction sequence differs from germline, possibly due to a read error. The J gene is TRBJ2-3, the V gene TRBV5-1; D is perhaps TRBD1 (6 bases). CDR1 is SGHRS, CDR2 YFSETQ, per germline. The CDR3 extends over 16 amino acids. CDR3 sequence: CASRLGAGLDTDTQYF. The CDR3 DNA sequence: TGCGCCAGCAGGTTGGGGGCAGGGTTGGACACAGATACGCAGTATTTT. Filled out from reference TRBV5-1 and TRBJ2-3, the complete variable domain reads KAGVTQTPRYLIKTRGQQVTLSCSPISGHRSVSWYQQTPGQGLQFLFEYFSETQRNKGNFPGRFSGRQFSNSRSEMNVSTLELGDSALYLCASRLGAGLDTDTQYFGPGTRLTVL.